This note documents a single T cell receptor beta chain sequence. Germline V gene data show CDR1 as MNHEY and CDR2 as SVGAGI. V lost 6 bases, J lost 3 bases, and 15 bases lay in between. The CDR3 covers 15 residues. TCRdb's copy holds only in-frame clones and misses some; the assay was immunoSEQ multiplex PCR. The sample lists about 68,000 clones, more than 80% occurring once. This sample is drawn from a study of T cell changes during pregnancy in multiple sclerosis. The origin of this receptor is a female donor with multiple sclerosis, enrolled in a pregnancy study. Sequenced material: peripheral blood, taken in the second trimester of pregnancy. The rearrangement uses TRBV6-5 and TRBJ1-5, with D tentatively TRBD1 (6 bases). The CDR3 region has the DNA TGTGCCAGCAGGAAGGACAGAAGTTCCAATCAGCCCCAGCATTTT. Translating gives CASRKDRSSNQPQHF.